Presented here are 8 T cell receptor beta chains from one specimen sequenced in a study of T cell repertoires in cytomegalovirus infection. No antigens are known for them. TCRdb reprocessed the reads with MiXCR, giving one entry per CDR3 protein. The repertoire holds roughly 280,000 distinct CDR3 sequences, 20% to 25% seen once, with roughly a fifth in the top ten. The material was cultured PBMCs, obtained from culture after CMV antigen stimulation. The receptors were gathered from a human donor in good health (CMV status not recorded). Some clones in this sample may be carry-over from other donors' samples.

This rearrangement joins TRBV15 to TRBJ2-3; D is unclear. This CDR3 region has 13 residues. Germline V gene data show CDR1 as LNHNV and CDR2 as YYDKDF (reference sequence). Trimming cost V 5 bases and J 4 bases, with 10 bases left between them. CDR3 in amino acids: CATSGSLADTQYF. CDR3 DNA sequence: TGTGCCACCAGCGGTAGTTTGGCAGATACGCAGTATTTT.

J is TRBJ2-3 and V is TRBV4-1, with 7 bases fitting TRBD2. The V and J ends lost 1 base and 0 bases, in that order; junction bases with no gene match: 1. This CDR3 comprises 15 residues. Germline CDR1 reads MGHRA; CDR2 reads YSYEKL. DNA of the CDR3: TGCGCCAGCAGCCAAGCCGGGGGGAGCACAGATACGCAGTATTTT. This encodes CASSQAGGSTDTQYF.

V usage is TRBV12-3 or TRBV12-4 and J usage is TRBJ2-3; 10 nucleotides match TRBD2. The CDR3 sequence is 18 residues long. The V segment lost 6 bases and the J segment 4 bases; nucleotides outside the gene matches: 16. The CDR3 region has the DNA TGTGCCAGCAGCCCTTTCAGGGCTAGCGGGAGTGGGGCAGATACGCAGTATTTT. It codes for CASSPFRASGSGADTQYF.

This clonotype was recorded a few times. The CDR3 sequence: CASSGGGSYEQYF. DNA for the CDR3: TGTGCCAGCAGTGGGGGGGGCTCCTACGAGCAGTACTTC. This chain connects TRBV27 to TRBJ2-7; TRBD2 agrees at 7 bases. The CDR3 has 13 residues. CDR1 and CDR2 (germline): MNHEY, SMNVEV (reference sequence). Trimming took 5 bases from V and 0 from J; bases not matched to a gene: 1.

This clonotype occurred a few times. The genes are TRBV19 and TRBJ1-2; 9 bases match TRBD1. CDR3 size: 14 residues. Germline CDR1 reads LNHDA; CDR2 reads SQIVND (reference sequence). V was pared by 6 bases and J by 0 bases, with 2 bases of the junction left unmatched. Here the CDR3 reads CASSWDRANYGYTF. Here the CDR3 DNA reads TGTGCCAGTAGCTGGGACAGGGCTAACTATGGCTACACCTTC. Using reference TRBV19 and TRBJ1-2 for the parts outside the CDR3, the full variable domain is DGGITQSPKYLFRKEGQNVTLSCEQNLNHDAMYWYRQDPGQGLRLIYYSQIVNDFQKGDIAEGYSVSREKKESFPLTVTSAQKNPTAFYLCASSWDRANYGYTFGSGTRLTVV.

In this sample, this clonotype turned up a few times. The chain is built from TRBV11-2 and TRBJ2-7; D gene unclear. From germline, CDR1 is SGHAT and CDR2 FQNNGV. V gave up 5 bases and J gave up 4 bases, with 9 bases separating them. The CDR3 length is 12 residues. CDR3: CASSPAVYEQYF. CDR3 in DNA: TGTGCCAGCAGCCCCGCAGTGTACGAGCAGTACTTC.

This clonotype was seen a handful of times. The rearrangement uses TRBV6-5 and TRBJ2-7, with D possibly being TRBD2 (6 bases). The CDR3 contains 13 residues. The germline V and J ends were trimmed by 4 bases and 3 bases, with 10 bases remaining between them. CDR1 is MNHEY, CDR2 SVGAGI, per germline. The CDR3 region has the DNA TGTGCCAGCAGTTCGGGGGTGGTCTACGAGCAGTACTTC. Translation gives CASSSGVVYEQYF.

This clonotype was recorded only once. The chain couples TRBV5-8 to TRBJ1-6, with D unresolved. The CDR3 is 12 amino acids. Germline V CDR1 and CDR2: SGHTS, YDEGEE. Deletions cut 6 bases from V and 8 bases from J, with 9 bases between. CDR3 sequence: CASNPFHSPLHF. The CDR3 DNA reads as TGTGCCAGCAACCCGTTCCATTCACCCCTCCACTTT.